What follows describes a single T cell receptor beta chain. Its antigen is not known. This sample was taken from a study of PD-L1 blockade in urothelial cancer. Germline assignment: CDR1 KGHSH and CDR2 LQKENI. V lost 3 bases and J lost 3; bases outside the gene matches: 3. The CDR3 contains 15 residues. Only in-frame clones appear in the TCRdb table, and some are missing; sequencing was by immunoSEQ multiplex PCR. The profile shows roughly 32,000 clones, 84% of them singletons. Study-level points and caveats: Durable benefit was linked to greater 3-week expansion of tumor-associated blood clones.

The clonotype comes from a man in his fifties or sixties with urothelial cancer. The source was PBMCs, collected around atezolizumab (anti-PD-L1) treatment. The gene calls are TRBV18 and TRBJ1-3, with 9 bases lining up with TRBD1. The CDR3 DNA is TGTGCCAGCTCACCCCAGACAGGGGGTGGAAACACCATATATTTT. Translated: CASSPQTGGGNTIYF.